This T cell receptor beta chain was recovered during a study of glioma-infiltrating T cells after dendritic cell vaccination. The overall study: Patients had newly diagnosed or recurrent glioblastoma and received dendritic cell vaccines. Autologous tumor lysate-pulsed dendritic cell vaccination was given between the early 2000s and the early 2010s. Study-wide points: Complete blood and tumor specimen sets were limited to few patients.

Blood PBMC samples: pre-vaccination, two weeks post third vaccination, and at tumor progression. For this clone: Antigen: not known.

Losses at the gene ends were 1 base for V and 4 bases for J; bases not matched to a gene: 9. Germline CDR1 is SGHTA and CDR2 is FQGNSA. CDR3 length equals 17 residues. Method: immunoSEQ multiplex PCR; TCRdb's copy keeps in-frame clones and lacks some. The table includes under 100,000 clones, 70% to 90% detected once. The source of this sequence is a human donor with glioblastoma. The chain recombines TRBV7-2 with TRBJ1-5, with 8 bases lining up with TRBD1. The specimen comprised blood, sampled before dendritic cell vaccination. The CDR3, as DNA: TGTGCCAGCAGCTTAGATCGGTTCTGGACAGGGAATCAGCCCCAGCATTTT. It encodes CASSLDRFWTGNQPQHF.